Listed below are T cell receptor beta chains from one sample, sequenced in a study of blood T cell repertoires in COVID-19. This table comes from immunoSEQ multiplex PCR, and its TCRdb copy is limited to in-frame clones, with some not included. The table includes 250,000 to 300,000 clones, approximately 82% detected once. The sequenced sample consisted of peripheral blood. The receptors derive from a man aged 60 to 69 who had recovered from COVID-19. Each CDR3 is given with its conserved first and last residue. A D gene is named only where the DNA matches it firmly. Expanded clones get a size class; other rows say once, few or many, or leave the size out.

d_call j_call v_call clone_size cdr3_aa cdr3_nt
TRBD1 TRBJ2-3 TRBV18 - CASSLEAGGLDTQYF TGTGCCAGCTCCTTGGAAGCAGGGGGCCTCGATACGCAGTATTTT
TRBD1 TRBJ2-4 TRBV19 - CASSMSGRGFQNIQYF TGTGCCAGTAGTATGTCGGGCAGGGGGTTTCAAAACATTCAGTACTTC
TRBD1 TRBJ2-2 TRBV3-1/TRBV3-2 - CASSQGPGGGSNTGELFF TGTGCCAGCAGCCAAGGCCCAGGGGGTGGATCGAACACCGGGGAGCTGTTTTTT
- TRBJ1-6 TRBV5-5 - CASSLGPGYNSPLHF TGTGCCAGCAGCTTGGGACCGGGGTATAATTCACCCCTCCACTTT
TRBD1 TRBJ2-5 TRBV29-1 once CSVAGQGPSGTQYF TGCAGCGTTGCGGGACAGGGGCCCTCGGGGACCCAGTACTTC
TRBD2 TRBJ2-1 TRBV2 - CASSRLAGDNEQFF TGTGCCAGTAGCAGACTAGCGGGGGACAATGAGCAGTTCTTC
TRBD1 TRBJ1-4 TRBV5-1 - CASSRELQGSATNEKLFF TGCGCCAGCAGCCGGGAGCTACAGGGGTCTGCTACTAATGAAAAACTGTTTTTT
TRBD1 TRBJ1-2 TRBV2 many CASRLTGTGGYTF TGTGCCAGCAGGTTGACAGGGACGGGTGGCTACACCTTC
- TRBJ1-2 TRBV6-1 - CASSEGSYGYTF TGTGCCAGCAGTGAGGGCAGCTATGGCTACACCTTC
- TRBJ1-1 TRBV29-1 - CSVERGGMGTEAFF TGCAGCGTGGAGAGAGGAGGAATGGGGACTGAAGCTTTCTTT
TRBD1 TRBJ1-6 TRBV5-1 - CASSFLHAPGQGAPLHF TGCGCCAGCAGCTTCCTACACGCCCCGGGACAGGGGGCACCCCTCCACTTT
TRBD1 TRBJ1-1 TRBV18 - CASSRGQGGNTEAFF TGTGCCAGCTCACGGGGACAGGGGGGGAACACTGAAGCTTTCTTT
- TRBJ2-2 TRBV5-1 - CASSWQGRTGELFF TGCGCCAGCAGCTGGCAGGGCCGCACCGGGGAGCTGTTTTTT
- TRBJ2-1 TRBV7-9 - CASSWDSGDEQFF TGTGCCAGCAGCTGGGACTCTGGGGATGAGCAGTTCTTC
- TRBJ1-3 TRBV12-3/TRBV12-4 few CASSLERENTIYF TGTGCCAGCAGTTTAGAACGGGAAAACACCATATATTTT
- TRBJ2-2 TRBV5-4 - CASSLEGPGELFF TGTGCCAGCAGCTTGGAGGGGCCCGGGGAGCTGTTTTTT
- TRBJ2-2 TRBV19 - CASEAGANTGELFF TGTGCCAGTGAAGCCGGAGCCAACACCGGGGAGCTGTTTTTT
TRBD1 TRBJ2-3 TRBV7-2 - CASSSGTGIFTDTQYF TGTGCCAGCAGCTCCGGGACAGGGATCTTCACAGATACGCAGTATTTT
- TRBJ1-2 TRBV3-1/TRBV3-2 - CASSQVVGGGYTF TGTGCCAGCAGCCAAGTGGTAGGAGGCGGCTACACCTTC
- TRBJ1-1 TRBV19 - CASSIGWGAEAFF TGTGCCAGTAGTATAGGCTGGGGGGCTGAAGCTTTCTTT
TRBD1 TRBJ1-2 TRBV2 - CASRKTGNNGYTF TGTGCCAGCAGGAAGACAGGGAATAATGGCTACACCTTC
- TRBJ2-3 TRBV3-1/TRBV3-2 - CASSQGYGNTQYF TGTGCCAGCAGCCAGGGATACGGGAATACGCAGTATTTT
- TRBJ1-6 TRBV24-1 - CATKPTRVDSPLHF TGTGCCACCAAGCCCACCAGGGTGGATTCACCCCTCCACTTT
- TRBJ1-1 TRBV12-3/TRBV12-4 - CASSFGGFEAFF TGTGCCAGCAGTTTCGGAGGGTTTGAAGCTTTCTTT
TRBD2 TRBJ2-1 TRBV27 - CASRPKGTSGREYNEQFF TGTGCCAGCCGACCCAAGGGGACTAGCGGGAGAGAATACAATGAGCAGTTCTTC
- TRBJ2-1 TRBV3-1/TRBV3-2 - CASSPPYNRGYEQFF TGTGCCAGCAGCCCGCCTTATAATCGGGGGTATGAGCAGTTCTTC
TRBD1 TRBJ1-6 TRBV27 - CASSPDRTKPLHF TGTGCCAGCAGTCCGGACAGGACTAAACCCCTCCACTTT
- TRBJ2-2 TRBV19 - CASRRQTGNTGELFF TGTGCCAGTAGGAGACAGACAGGTAACACCGGGGAGCTGTTTTTT
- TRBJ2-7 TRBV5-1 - CASARDGGASGQYF TGCGCCAGCGCGCGGGACGGTGGGGCCTCGGGGCAGTACTTC
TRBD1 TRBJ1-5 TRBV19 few CATGTANQPQHF TGTGCCACTGGGACAGCCAATCAGCCCCAGCATTTT
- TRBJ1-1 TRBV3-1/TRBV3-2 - CASSLRTAEAFF TGTGCCAGCAGCCTAAGAACAGCTGAAGCTTTCTTT
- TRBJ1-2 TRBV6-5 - CASSYYLEGRNYGYTF TGTGCCAGCAGTTACTACTTGGAGGGGAGGAACTATGGCTACACCTTC
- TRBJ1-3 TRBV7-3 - CASSRTGTGNTIYF TGTGCCAGCAGCCGTACAGGGACTGGAAACACCATATATTTT
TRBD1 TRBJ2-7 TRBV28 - CASLPPPGQGSYEQYF TGTGCCAGCCTACCTCCACCGGGACAGGGGTCCTACGAGCAGTACTTC
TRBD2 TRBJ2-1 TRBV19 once CASRSQAGGPGNEQFF TGTGCCAGTAGATCACAAGCGGGAGGGCCCGGTAATGAGCAGTTCTTC